The 2 T cell receptor beta chains below all came from one sample that was sequenced in a study of T cell clusters in autoimmune cytopenias. TRB was amplified from 250 ng of peripheral blood genomic DNA per sample. Multiplex touch-down PCR amplified TRB using TRB-A and TRB-B pools in one tube. With the multiplex PCR reads reprocessed, TCRdb shows one record per CDR3 protein and no DNA. The sample table sets out about 8,100 distinct CDR3 sequences. Sequencing was done on a sample of peripheral blood. These TCRs come from a human donor with an autoimmune cytopenia or autoimmune hepatitis (not recorded which).

V and J are TRBV20-1 and TRBJ1-3; there is no DNA to check the TCRdb D call of TRBD1. Germline-derived CDR1 and CDR2 are DFQATT and SNEGSKA (reference sequence). The CDR3 loop spans 16 amino acids. CDR3 loop: CSAFNRQEYSGNTIYF.

The V call is TRBV20-1, the J call TRBJ2-3; the TRBD2 assignment by TCRdb is unverifiable without DNA. Germline assignment: CDR1 DFQATT and CDR2 SNEGSKA (reference sequence). CDR3 length: 15 residues. CDR3 amino acids: CSARKGGADSDTQYF.